This note documents a single T cell receptor beta chain sequence. V lost 5 bases and J lost 3; bases outside the gene matches: 8. The CDR3 sequence is 15 residues long. In germline, CDR1 is LNHDA, CDR2 SQIVND (reference sequence). Every subset's genomic DNA went evenly onto several immunoSEQ plates. The repertoire was sequenced with immunoSEQ multiplex PCR; TCRdb's copy has only in-frame clones and lacks some. This table holds more than 2,000,000 clones, around nine tenths found once. The sample comes from a study of shared clonotypes between healthy human individuals. The sequenced sample was naive CD4+ T cells sorted from blood. Stated subset: CD45RA+ positively selected. This clonotype originated in a man between 18 and 35 years old in good health. The chain recombines TRBV19 with TRBJ2-3, with 7 positions matching TRBD2. CDR3 DNA sequence: TGTGCCAGTAGTGCCACTAGCGTCGGGACAGATACGCAGTATTTT. Protein sequence: CASSATSVGTDTQYF.